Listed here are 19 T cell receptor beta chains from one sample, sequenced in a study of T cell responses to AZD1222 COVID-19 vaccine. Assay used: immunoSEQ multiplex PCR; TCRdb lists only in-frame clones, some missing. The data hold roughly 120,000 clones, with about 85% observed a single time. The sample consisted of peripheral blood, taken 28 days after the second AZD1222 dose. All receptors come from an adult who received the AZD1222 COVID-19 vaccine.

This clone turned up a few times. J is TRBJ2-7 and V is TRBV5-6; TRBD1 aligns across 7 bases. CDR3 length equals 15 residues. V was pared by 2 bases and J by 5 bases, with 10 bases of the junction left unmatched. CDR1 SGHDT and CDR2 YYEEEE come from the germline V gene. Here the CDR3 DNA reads TGTGCCAGCAGCTTTTTCCGGACAGGTTGGAACGAGCAGTACTTC. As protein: CASSFFRTGWNEQYF.

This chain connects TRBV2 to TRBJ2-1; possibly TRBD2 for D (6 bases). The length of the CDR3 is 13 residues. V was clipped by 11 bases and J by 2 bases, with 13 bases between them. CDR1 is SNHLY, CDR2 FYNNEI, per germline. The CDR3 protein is CASTRIPYNEQFF. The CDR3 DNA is TGTGCCTCGACTAGGATCCCCTACAATGAGCAGTTCTTC.

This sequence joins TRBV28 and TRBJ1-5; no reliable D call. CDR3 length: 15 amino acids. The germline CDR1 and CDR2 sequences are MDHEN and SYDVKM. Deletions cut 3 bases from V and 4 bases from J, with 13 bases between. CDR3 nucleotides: TGTGCCAGCAGTTTGGGAAGGTTACCTAATCAGCCCCAGCATTTT. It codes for CASSLGRLPNQPQHF.

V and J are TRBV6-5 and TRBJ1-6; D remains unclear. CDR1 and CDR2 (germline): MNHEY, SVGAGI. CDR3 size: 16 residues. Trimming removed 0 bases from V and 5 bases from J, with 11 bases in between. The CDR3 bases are TGTGCCAGCAGTTACTCAGGACTGCCGAATAATTCACCCCTCCACTTT. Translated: CASSYSGLPNNSPLHF.

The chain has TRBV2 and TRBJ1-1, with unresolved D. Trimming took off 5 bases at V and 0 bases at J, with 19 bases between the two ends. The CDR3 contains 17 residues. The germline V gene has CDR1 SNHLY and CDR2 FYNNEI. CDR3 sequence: CASSRTGQNRLNTEAFF. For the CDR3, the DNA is TGTGCCAGCAGTAGGACGGGTCAGAACCGCTTGAACACTGAAGCTTTCTTT.

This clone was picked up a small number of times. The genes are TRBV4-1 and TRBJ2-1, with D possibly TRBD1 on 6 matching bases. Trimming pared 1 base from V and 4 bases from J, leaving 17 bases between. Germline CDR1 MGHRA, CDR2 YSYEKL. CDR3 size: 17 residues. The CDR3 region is CASSQAWGIGGYNEQFF. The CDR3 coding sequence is TGCGCCAGCAGCCAAGCTTGGGGGATAGGGGGTTACAATGAGCAGTTCTTC.

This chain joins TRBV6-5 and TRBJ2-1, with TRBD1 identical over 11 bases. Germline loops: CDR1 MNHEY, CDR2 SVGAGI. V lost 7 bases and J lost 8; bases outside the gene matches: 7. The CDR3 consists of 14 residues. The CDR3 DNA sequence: TGTGCCAGCACCGCCGGACAGGGGGCCTATGAGCAGTTCTTC. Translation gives CASTAGQGAYEQFF.

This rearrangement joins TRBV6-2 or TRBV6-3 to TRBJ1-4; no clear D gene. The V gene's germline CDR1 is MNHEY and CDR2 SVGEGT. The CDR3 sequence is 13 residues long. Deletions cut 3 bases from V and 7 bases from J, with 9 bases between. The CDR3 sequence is CASSYRVGEKLFF. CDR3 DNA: TGTGCCAGCAGTTATCGGGTTGGTGAAAAACTGTTTTTT.

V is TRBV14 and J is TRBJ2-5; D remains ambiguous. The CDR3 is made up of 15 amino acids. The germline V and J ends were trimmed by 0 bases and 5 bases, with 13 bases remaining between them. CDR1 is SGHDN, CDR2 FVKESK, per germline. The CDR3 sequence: CASSQDFSAWETQYF. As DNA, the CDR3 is TGTGCCAGCAGCCAAGATTTCTCAGCTTGGGAGACCCAGTACTTC.

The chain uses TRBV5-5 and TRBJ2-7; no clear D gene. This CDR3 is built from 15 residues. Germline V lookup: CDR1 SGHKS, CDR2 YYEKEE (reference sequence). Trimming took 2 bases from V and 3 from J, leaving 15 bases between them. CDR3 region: CASSFGEVLNYEQYF. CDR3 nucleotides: TGTGCCAGCAGCTTCGGCGAGGTCCTCAACTACGAGCAGTACTTC.

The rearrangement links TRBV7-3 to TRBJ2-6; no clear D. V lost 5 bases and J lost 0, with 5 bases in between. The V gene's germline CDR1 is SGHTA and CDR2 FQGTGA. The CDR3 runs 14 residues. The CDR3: CASSPSSGANVLTF. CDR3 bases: TGTGCCAGCAGCCCAAGCTCTGGGGCCAACGTCCTGACTTTC.

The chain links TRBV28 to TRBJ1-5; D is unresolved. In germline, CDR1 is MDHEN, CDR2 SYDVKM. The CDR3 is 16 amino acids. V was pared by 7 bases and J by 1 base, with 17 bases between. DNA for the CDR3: TGTGCCAGCACCACGGGAGGATTTTGGAGCAATCAGCCCCAGCATTTT. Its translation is CASTTGGFWSNQPQHF.

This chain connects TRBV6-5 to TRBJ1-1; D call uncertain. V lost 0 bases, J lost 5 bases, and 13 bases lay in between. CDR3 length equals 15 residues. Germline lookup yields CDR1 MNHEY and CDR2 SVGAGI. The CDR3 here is CASSYSTAFGTEAFF. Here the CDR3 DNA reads TGTGCCAGCAGTTACTCGACCGCCTTTGGTACTGAAGCTTTCTTT.

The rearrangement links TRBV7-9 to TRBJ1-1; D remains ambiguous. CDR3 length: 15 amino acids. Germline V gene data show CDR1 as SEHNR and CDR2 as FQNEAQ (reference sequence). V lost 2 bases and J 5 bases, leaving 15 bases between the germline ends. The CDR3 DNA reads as TGTGCCAGCAGCTTAATTCGGGCTTTTAATACTGAAGCTTTCTTT. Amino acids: CASSLIRAFNTEAFF.

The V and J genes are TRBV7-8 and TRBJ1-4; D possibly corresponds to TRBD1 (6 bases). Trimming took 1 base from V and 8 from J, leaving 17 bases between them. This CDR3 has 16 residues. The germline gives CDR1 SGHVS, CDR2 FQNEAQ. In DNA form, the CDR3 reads TGTGCCAGCAGCTTAGGGCGCCAGGGGCGCATCGAAAAACTGTTTTTT. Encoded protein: CASSLGRQGRIEKLFF.

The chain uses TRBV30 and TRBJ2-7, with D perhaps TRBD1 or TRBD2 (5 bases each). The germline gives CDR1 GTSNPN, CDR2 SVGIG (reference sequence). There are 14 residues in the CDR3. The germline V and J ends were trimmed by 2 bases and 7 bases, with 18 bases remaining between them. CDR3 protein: CAWSRGHTREEQYF. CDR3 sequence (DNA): TGTGCCTGGAGTCGGGGTCATACCAGGGAGGAGCAGTACTTC.

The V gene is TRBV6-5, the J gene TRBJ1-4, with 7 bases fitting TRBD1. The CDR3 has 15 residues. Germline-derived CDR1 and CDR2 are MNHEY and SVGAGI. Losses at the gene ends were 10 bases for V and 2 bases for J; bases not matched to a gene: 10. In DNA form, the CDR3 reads TGTGCCACCACCAAAGAACAGGGGACTAATGAAAAACTGTTTTTT. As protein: CATTKEQGTNEKLFF.

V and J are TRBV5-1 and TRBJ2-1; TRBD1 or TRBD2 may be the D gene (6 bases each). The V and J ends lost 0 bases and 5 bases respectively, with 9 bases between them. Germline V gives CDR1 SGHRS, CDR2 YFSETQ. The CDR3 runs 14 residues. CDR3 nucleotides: TGCGCCAGCAGCTTGGTGGGGGGCGACAATGAGCAGTTCTTC. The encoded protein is CASSLVGGDNEQFF. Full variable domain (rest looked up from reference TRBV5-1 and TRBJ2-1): KAGVTQTPRYLIKTRGQQVTLSCSPISGHRSVSWYQQTPGQGLQFLFEYFSETQRNKGNFPGRFSGRQFSNSRSEMNVSTLELGDSALYLCASSLVGGDNEQFFGPGTRLTVL.

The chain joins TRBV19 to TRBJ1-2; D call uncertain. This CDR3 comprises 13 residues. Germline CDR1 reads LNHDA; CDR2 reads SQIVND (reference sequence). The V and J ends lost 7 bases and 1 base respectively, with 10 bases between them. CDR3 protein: CASIGQDNYGYTF. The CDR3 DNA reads TGTGCCAGTATAGGCCAAGATAACTATGGCTACACCTTC.